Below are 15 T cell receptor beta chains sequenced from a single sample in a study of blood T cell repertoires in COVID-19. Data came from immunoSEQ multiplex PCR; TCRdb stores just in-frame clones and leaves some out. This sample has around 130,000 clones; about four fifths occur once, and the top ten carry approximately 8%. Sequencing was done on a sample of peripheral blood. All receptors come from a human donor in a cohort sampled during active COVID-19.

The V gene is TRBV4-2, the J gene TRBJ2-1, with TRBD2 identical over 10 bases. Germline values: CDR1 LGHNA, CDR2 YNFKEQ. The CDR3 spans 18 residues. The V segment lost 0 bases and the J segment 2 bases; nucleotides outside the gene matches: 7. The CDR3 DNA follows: TGTGCCAGCAGCCAAGATCGAAGCGGGGGGGCCGCCTACAATGAGCAGTTCTTC. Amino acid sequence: CASSQDRSGGAAYNEQFF.

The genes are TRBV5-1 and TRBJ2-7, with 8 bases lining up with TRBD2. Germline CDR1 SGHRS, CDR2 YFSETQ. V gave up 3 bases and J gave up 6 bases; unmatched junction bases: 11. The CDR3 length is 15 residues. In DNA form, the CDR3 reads TGCGCCAGCAGCTGGACCGGGGGGGCTTTAGGCGAGCAGTACTTC. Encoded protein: CASSWTGGALGEQYF. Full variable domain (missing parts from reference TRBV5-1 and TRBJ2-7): KAGVTQTPRYLIKTRGQQVTLSCSPISGHRSVSWYQQTPGQGLQFLFEYFSETQRNKGNFPGRFSGRQFSNSRSEMNVSTLELGDSALYLCASSWTGGALGEQYFGPGTRLTVT.

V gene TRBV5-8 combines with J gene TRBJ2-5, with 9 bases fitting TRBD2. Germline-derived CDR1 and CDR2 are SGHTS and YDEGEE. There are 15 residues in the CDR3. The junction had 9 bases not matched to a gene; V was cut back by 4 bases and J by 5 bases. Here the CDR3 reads CASSPGASGVETQYF. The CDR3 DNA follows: TGTGCCAGCAGCCCTGGGGCTAGCGGGGTGGAGACCCAGTACTTC. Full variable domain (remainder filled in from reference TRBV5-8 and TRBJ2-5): EAGVTQSPTHLIKTRGQQATLRCSPISGHTSVYWYQQALGLGLQFLLWYDEGEERNRGNFPPRFSGRQFPNYSSELNVNALELEDSALYLCASSPGASGVETQYFGPGTRLLVL.

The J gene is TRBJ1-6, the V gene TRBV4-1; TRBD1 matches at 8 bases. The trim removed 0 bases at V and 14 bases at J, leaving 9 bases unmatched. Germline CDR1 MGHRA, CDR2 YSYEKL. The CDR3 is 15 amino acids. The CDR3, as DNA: TGCGCCAGCAGCCAAGATGGACAGGGAATCCTCACCCTCCACTTT. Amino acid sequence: CASSQDGQGILTLHF.

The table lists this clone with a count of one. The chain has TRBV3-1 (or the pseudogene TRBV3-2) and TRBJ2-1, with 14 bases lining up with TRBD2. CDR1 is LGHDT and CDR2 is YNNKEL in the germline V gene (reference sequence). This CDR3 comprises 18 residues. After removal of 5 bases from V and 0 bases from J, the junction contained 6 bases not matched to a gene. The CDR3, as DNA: TGTGCCAGCAGCGGGACTAGCGGGGGTTCGAGCTCCTACAATGAGCAGTTCTTC. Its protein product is CASSGTSGGSSSYNEQFF.

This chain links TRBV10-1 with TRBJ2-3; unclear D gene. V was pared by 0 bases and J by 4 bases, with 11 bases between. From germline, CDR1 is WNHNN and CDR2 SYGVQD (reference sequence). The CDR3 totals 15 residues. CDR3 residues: CASSESISPSDTQYF. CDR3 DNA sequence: TGCGCCAGCAGTGAGTCGATCAGTCCCTCAGATACGCAGTATTTT.

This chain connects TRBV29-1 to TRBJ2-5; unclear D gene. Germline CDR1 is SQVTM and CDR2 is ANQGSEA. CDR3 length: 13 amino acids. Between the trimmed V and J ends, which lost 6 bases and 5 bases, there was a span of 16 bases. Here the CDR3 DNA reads TGCAGCGTCGCCGCGCCCCCTGAGGAGACCCAGTACTTC. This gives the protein CSVAAPPEETQYF.

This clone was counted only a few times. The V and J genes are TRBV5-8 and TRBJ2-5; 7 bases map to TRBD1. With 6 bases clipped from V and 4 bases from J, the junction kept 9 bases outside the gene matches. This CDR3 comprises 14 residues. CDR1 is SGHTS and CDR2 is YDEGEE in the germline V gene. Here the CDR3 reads CASTRQGRRETQYF. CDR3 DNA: TGTGCCAGCACCCGACAGGGTCGGAGAGAGACCCAGTACTTC.

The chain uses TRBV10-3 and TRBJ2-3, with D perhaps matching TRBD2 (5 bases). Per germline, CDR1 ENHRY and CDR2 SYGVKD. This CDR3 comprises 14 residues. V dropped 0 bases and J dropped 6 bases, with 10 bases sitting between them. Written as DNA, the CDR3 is TGTGCCATCAGTGAGTCGAGGGTTGGCGATACGCAGTATTTT. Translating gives CAISESRVGDTQYF.

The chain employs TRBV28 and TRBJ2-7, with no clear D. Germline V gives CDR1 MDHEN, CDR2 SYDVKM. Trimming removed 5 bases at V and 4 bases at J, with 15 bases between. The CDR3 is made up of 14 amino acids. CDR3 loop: CASSTTGPLYEQYF. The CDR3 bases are TGTGCCAGCAGTACCACGGGTCCCCTTTACGAGCAGTACTTC.

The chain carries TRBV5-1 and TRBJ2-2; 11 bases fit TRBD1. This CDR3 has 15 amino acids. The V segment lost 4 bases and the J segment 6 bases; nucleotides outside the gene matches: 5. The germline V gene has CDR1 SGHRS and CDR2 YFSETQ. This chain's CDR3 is CASSPRTGGAGELFF. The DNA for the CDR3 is TGCGCCAGCAGCCCCAGGACAGGGGGCGCCGGGGAGCTGTTTTTT.

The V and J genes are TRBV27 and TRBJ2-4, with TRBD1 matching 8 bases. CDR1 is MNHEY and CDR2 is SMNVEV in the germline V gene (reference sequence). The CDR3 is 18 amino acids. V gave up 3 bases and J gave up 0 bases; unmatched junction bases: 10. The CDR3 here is CASSFLTDRGLAKNIQYF. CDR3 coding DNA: TGTGCCAGCAGTTTTCTGACAGACAGGGGACTAGCCAAAAACATTCAGTACTTC.

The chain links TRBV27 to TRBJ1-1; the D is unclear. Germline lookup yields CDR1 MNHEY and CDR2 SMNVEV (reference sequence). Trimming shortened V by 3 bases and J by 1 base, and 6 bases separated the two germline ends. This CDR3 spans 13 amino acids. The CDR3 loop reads CASSFGGNTEAFF. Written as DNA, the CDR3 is TGTGCCAGCAGTTTTGGCGGGAACACTGAAGCTTTCTTT.

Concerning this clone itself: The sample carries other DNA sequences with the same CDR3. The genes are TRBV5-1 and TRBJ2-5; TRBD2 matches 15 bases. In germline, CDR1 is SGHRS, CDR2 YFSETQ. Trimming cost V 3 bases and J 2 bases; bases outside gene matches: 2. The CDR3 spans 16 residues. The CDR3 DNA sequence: TGCGCCAGCAGCTCGGGACTAGCGGGGGGACAAGAGACCCAGTACTTC. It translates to CASSSGLAGGQETQYF.

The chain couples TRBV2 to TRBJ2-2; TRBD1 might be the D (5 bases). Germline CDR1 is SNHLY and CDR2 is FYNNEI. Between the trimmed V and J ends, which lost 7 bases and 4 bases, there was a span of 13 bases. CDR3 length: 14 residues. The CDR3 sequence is CASKEGVRTGELFF. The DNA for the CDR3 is TGTGCCAGCAAGGAAGGGGTGCGCACCGGGGAGCTGTTTTTT.